In this sample, the clone carrying this T cell receptor beta chain turned up once. Its antigen is unknown. Germline loops: CDR1 MNHNS, CDR2 SASEGT. The CDR3 contains 17 residues. The sample originates from a study of cytomegalovirus exposure and HLA in healthy donors. Study-wide background: Drawn from HLA-typed donors, tens of millions of unique TCRs were held in an early data release.

PCR was performed using 60 Vbeta and 13 Jbeta primers. TCRdb's table, derived via immunoSEQ multiplex PCR, lists solely in-frame clones and lacks some. The repertoire includes about 200,000 clones, just over 75% of them detected once, and approximately 0.6% sits in the top ten. Overall study findings and caveats: Per a prior analysis, the majority of TCR beta V segments were productive roughly 87% or roughly 30% of the time.

Sequencing input: PBMCs. The clonotype comes from a young man in good health and CMV-seronegative. The chain is built from TRBV6-1 and TRBJ2-5, with 7 nucleotides matching TRBD1. The J call may be wrong; the DNA end is better matched by TRBJ2-7. CDR3 protein: CASSEKTGVYGSYEQYF. The DNA of the CDR3 is TGTGCCAGCAGTGAGAAAACAGGGGTTTACGGATCCTACGAGCAGTACTTC.